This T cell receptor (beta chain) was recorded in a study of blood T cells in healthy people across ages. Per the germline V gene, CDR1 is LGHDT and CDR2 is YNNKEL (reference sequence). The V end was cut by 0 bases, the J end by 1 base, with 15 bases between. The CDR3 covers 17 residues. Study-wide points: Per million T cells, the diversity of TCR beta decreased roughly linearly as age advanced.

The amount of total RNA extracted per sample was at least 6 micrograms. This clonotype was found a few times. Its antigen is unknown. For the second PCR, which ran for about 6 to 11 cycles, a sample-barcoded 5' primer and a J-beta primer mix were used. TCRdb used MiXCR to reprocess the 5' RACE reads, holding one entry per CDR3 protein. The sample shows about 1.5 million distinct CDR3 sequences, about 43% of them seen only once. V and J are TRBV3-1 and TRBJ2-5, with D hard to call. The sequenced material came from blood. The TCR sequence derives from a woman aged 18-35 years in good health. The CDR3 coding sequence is TGTGCCAGCAGCCAAGATCGACCGGGTACAGTCCAAGAGACCCAGTACTTC. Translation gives CASSQDRPGTVQETQYF.